This TCR beta chain was documented in a study of blood T cell repertoires in COVID-19. For the study at large: The study drew acute and convalescent COVID-19 samples from the United States, Italy and Spain.

Clones were sequenced by immunoSEQ multiplex PCR, and TCRdb holds only the in-frame ones, with some missing. The table has 140,000 to 150,000 clones, more than 80% seen once; the top ten hold approximately 9.2%. The CDR3 extends over 15 amino acids. CDR1 and CDR2 (germline): SGHDT, YYEEEE. The V gene end was trimmed by 3 bases and the J gene end by 3 bases; junction bases not matched to a gene: 6. This clonotype was obtained from a human donor with acute or convalescent COVID-19. The donor label of this sample is uncertain. The chain employs TRBV5-6 and TRBJ1-5, with 7 bases fitting TRBD1. The specimen was peripheral blood. The CDR3 sequence: CASSSHGTDNQPQHF. The CDR3 nucleotides read TGTGCCAGCAGCTCCCATGGGACAGACAATCAGCCCCAGCATTTT.